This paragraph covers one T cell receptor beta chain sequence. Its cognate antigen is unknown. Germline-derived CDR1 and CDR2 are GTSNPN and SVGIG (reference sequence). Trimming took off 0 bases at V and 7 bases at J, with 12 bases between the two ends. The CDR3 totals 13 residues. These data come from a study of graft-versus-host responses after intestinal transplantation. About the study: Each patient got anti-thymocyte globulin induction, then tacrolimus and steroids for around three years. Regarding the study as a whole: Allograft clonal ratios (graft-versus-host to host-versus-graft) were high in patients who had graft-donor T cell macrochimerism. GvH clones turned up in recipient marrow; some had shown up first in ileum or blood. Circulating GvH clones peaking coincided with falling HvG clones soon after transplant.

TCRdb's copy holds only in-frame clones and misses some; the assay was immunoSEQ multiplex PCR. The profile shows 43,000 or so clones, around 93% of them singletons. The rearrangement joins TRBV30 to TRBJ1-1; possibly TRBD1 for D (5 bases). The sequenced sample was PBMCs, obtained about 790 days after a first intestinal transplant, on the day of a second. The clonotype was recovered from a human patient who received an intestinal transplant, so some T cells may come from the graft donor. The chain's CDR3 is CAWSVVWGLEAFF. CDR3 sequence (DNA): TGTGCCTGGAGTGTTGTGTGGGGACTTGAAGCTTTCTTT.